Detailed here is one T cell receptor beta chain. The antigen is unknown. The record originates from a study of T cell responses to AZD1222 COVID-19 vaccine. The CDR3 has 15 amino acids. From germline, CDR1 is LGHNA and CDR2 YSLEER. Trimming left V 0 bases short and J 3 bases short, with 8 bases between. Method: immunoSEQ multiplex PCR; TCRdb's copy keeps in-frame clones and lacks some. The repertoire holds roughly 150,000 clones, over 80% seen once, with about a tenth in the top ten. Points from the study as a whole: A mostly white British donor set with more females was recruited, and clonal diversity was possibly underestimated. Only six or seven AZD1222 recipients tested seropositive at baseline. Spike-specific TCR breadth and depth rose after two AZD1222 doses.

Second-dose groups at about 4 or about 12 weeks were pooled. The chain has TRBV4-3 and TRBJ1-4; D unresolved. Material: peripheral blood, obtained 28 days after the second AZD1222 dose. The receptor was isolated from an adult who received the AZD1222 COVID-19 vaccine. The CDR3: CASSQDGRPNEKLFF. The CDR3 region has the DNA TGCGCCAGCAGCCAAGACGGCAGGCCTAATGAAAAACTGTTTTTT.